The present TCR beta chain was sequenced within a study of yellow fever vaccine responses in identical twins. Points from the study as a whole: Twins' T cell vaccine responses reportedly looked partly convergent, partly personalized.

Germline-derived CDR1 and CDR2 are SQVTM and ANQGSEA. Trimming took 7 bases from V and 3 from J, leaving 19 bases between them. The CDR3 extends over 14 amino acids. As regards this clonotype: Its specificity is not known.

TCRdb ran MiXCR on the RT-PCR reads and lists one entry per CDR3 protein. Seen here are nearly 11,000 distinct CDR3 sequences, roughly 82% observed once, and the top ten hold nearly 7.5%. This chain connects TRBV29-1 to TRBJ2-7; either TRBD1 or TRBD2 may supply D (5 bases each). The clonotype originates from a woman between 18 and 29 years old who received the yellow fever vaccine. Sample: T cells from blood (PBMCs), unsorted or a sorted subset (not recorded which), taken before or after yellow fever vaccination (not recorded which). The DNA of the CDR3 is TGCAGCGCCCGCTTCACCCGGGACGGCTACGAGCAGTACTTC. This sequence encodes CSARFTRDGYEQYF.